This T cell receptor beta chain is drawn from a study of cytomegalovirus exposure and HLA in healthy donors. V lost 6 bases to trimming and J lost 0 bases, with 8 bases between them. The CDR3 spans 13 residues. CDR1 and CDR2 (germline): MGHRA, YSYEKL. With regard to this clone: Its antigen is unidentified.

Notes on the study in general: TCR beta sequences reportedly predicted most subjects' HLA-A and HLA-B alleles accurately. Cytomegalovirus association was assigned to about 150 TCR beta chains. HLA allele associations emerged for 16,951 TCR beta sequences in a later analysis, at 0.05 false discovery rate.

Primers included in the PCR were 60 Vbeta and 13 Jbeta primers. Sequenced by immunoSEQ multiplex PCR; TCRdb stores in-frame clones only, minus some. The sample contains 100,000 or so clones, roughly 70% of which appear only once. This clonotype was sampled from a man aged 35-49 years in good health and CMV-seropositive. Sample: PBMCs. The chain recombines TRBV4-1 with TRBJ1-1; D unresolved. The CDR3 nucleotides are TGCGCCAGCAGAACCCCTATGAACACTGAAGCTTTCTTT. Amino acids: CASRTPMNTEAFF.